A single sample gave rise to the 18 T cell receptor beta chains below, sequenced in a study of blood T cell repertoires in COVID-19. The repertoire was sequenced with immunoSEQ multiplex PCR; TCRdb's copy has only in-frame clones and lacks some. The sample has about 230,000 clones, around 80% seen once. The sample comprised peripheral blood. All receptors derive from a woman aged 25-40 years with COVID-19, enrolled during active disease.

The chain recombines TRBV7-8 with TRBJ2-2; possible D gene TRBD2, 6 bases. Trimming pared 8 bases from V and 6 bases from J, leaving 16 bases between. This CDR3 is built from 14 residues. CDR1 is SGHVS and CDR2 is FQNEAQ in the germline V gene. CDR3 sequence: CASLDGGKAGELFF. CDR3 bases: TGTGCCAGCCTCGACGGGGGTAAGGCCGGGGAGCTGTTTTTT.

The J gene is TRBJ2-3, the V gene TRBV24-1; TRBD2 is a possible D gene (6 bases). CDR1 KGHDR and CDR2 SFDVKD come from the germline V gene. The V end lost 1 base, the J end lost 2 bases, and 9 bases lay between the germline ends. This CDR3 has 15 residues. CDR3: CATSDLGTPTDTQYF. In nucleotides, the CDR3 is TGTGCCACCAGTGATTTAGGGACTCCCACAGATACGCAGTATTTT.

This clone has a single count. The V and J genes are TRBV27 and TRBJ2-1; a possible D gene is TRBD2 (5 bases). The length of the CDR3 is 13 residues. V was trimmed by 3 bases and J by 3 bases, leaving 6 bases between them. Germline V gene sequence: CDR1 MNHEY, CDR2 SMNVEV (reference sequence). CDR3 residues: CASSFRGYNEQFF. In nucleotides, the CDR3 is TGTGCCAGCAGTTTCCGGGGCTACAATGAGCAGTTCTTC.

This clone was seen just once. V is TRBV6-5 and J is TRBJ2-7; 7 bases are shared with TRBD1. The junction had 12 bases not matched to a gene; V was cut back by 4 bases and J by 3 bases. Germline-derived CDR1 and CDR2 are MNHEY and SVGAGI. CDR3 length: 16 residues. CDR3 loop: CASSSTPGTAFYEQYF. CDR3 in DNA: TGTGCCAGCAGTTCTACCCCCGGGACAGCATTCTACGAGCAGTACTTC.

The rearrangement links TRBV5-6 to TRBJ1-2; TRBD1 agrees at 9 bases. Trimming at V came to 3 bases and at J to 7 bases, leaving 7 bases not matched to a gene. The germline V gene encodes CDR1 SGHDT and CDR2 YYEEEE. This CDR3 is 14 amino acids long. The CDR3 loop reads CASSSDRGVSGYTF. The CDR3 region has the DNA TGTGCCAGCAGCTCGGACAGGGGAGTGTCTGGCTACACCTTC.

This sequence joins TRBV5-6 and TRBJ2-1; tentative D call: TRBD2 (6 bases). The CDR3 length is 14 residues. V lost 4 bases and J 7 bases, leaving 15 bases between the germline ends. Germline assignment: CDR1 SGHDT and CDR2 YYEEEE. CDR3 sequence: CASSPLGEANEQFF. CDR3 DNA sequence: TGTGCCAGCAGCCCCCTAGGGGAGGCGAATGAGCAGTTCTTC.

The chain employs TRBV10-3 and TRBJ1-1, with D possibly matching TRBD1 (5 bases). Per germline, CDR1 ENHRY and CDR2 SYGVKD. The CDR3 loop spans 15 amino acids. The V end was cut by 8 bases, the J end by 0 bases, with 16 bases between. The CDR3 reads CAIRGGSAVNTEAFF. CDR3 coding DNA: TGTGCCATCCGGGGGGGATCCGCCGTGAACACTGAAGCTTTCTTT.

The gene calls are TRBV19 and TRBJ1-5; TRBD1 matches 9 bases. V was clipped by 6 bases and J by 4 bases; unmatched bases: 7. Per the germline V gene, CDR1 is LNHDA and CDR2 is SQIVND (reference sequence). The CDR3 is 15 residues long. CDR3 in amino acids: CASRQMGTGNQPQHF. In nucleotides, the CDR3 is TGTGCCAGTAGGCAAATGGGGACAGGGAATCAGCCCCAGCATTTT.

The rearrangement links TRBV2 to TRBJ2-1; 12 bases align to TRBD2. Germline assignment: CDR1 SNHLY and CDR2 FYNNEI. V shed 6 bases and J 3 bases; nucleotides not matched to a gene: 6. The CDR3 has 16 amino acids. CDR3 region: CASREGLAGNYNEQFF. The CDR3 DNA is TGTGCCAGCAGGGAGGGACTAGCGGGCAACTACAATGAGCAGTTCTTC.

The chain combines TRBV5-1 with TRBJ2-7; tentative D call: TRBD1 (5 bases). CDR1 and CDR2 from the germline V gene are SGHRS and YFSETQ. V gave up 5 bases and J gave up 5 bases, with 14 bases separating them. The CDR3 is 13 residues long. CDR3 DNA sequence: TGCGCCAGCAGTTCTGCCTCAGGGAACGAGCAGTACTTC. The encoded protein is CASSSASGNEQYF.

The chain combines TRBV5-1 with TRBJ2-7; the match to TRBD1 covers 8 bases. There are 14 residues in the CDR3. V shed 0 bases, J shed 5 bases, and the junction held 4 bases outside the gene matches. Looked up from germline, CDR1 is SGHRS and CDR2 is YFSETQ. CDR3 in amino acids: CASSLAQGANEQYF. CDR3 coding DNA: TGCGCCAGCAGCTTGGCTCAGGGGGCGAACGAGCAGTACTTC.

This sequence joins TRBV5-6 and TRBJ2-3; D uncertain. Germline V gene lookup returns CDR1 SGHDT and CDR2 YYEEEE. CDR3 length: 14 residues. The V end was cut by 2 bases, the J end by 2 bases, with 9 bases between. The DNA for the CDR3 is TGTGCCAGCAGCTTCGGGTTATACACAGATACGCAGTATTTT. Encoded protein: CASSFGLYTDTQYF.

The chain has TRBV24-1 and TRBJ2-5; possibly TRBD2 for D (6 bases). The CDR3 is 14 residues long. V lost 3 bases, J lost 5 bases, and 12 bases lay in between. The germline gives CDR1 KGHDR, CDR2 SFDVKD. In DNA, the CDR3 is TGTGCCACCAGTGATCCCGACAGCGGGGAGACCCAGTACTTC. This sequence encodes CATSDPDSGETQYF.

The rearrangement links TRBV27 to TRBJ2-7; 8 nucleotides line up with TRBD2. Germline loops: CDR1 MNHEY, CDR2 SMNVEV (reference sequence). The V and J ends lost 2 bases and 0 bases, in that order; junction bases with no gene match: 12. The CDR3 has 18 amino acids. The CDR3 region is CASSLLVSGVVRSYEQYF. Here the CDR3 DNA reads TGTGCCAGCAGTTTACTGGTTAGCGGGGTGGTCCGCTCCTACGAGCAGTACTTC.

This clone was counted once. The chain uses TRBV7-2 and TRBJ2-7; the match to TRBD1 covers 7 bases. V lost 5 bases and J lost 6; bases outside the gene matches: 13. Germline CDR1 and CDR2: SGHTA and FQGNSA. The CDR3 runs 15 residues. This CDR3 is CASSAPGTDITEQYF. The CDR3 nucleotides read TGTGCCAGCAGCGCCCCCGGGACAGACATCACCGAGCAGTACTTC.

V usage is TRBV4-1 and J usage is TRBJ1-2; the D gene is possibly TRBD1 (6 bases). Trimming stripped 0 bases from V and 4 bases from J, with 12 bases between. The CDR3 spans 15 residues. The V gene's germline CDR1 is MGHRA and CDR2 YSYEKL. The CDR3 coding sequence is TGCGCCAGCAGCCAAGATGGTCAGGGGACCTATGGCTACACCTTC. Its protein product is CASSQDGQGTYGYTF.

The chain is built from TRBV2 and TRBJ2-1, with D possibly TRBD2 on 6 matching bases. Trimming took 3 bases from V and 7 from J, leaving 16 bases between them. There are 15 residues in the CDR3. Germline V gives CDR1 SNHLY, CDR2 FYNNEI. The CDR3 loop reads CASSDRGGITNEQFF. The DNA for the CDR3 is TGTGCCAGCAGTGATAGGGGCGGGATAACAAATGAGCAGTTCTTC.

About this clone itself: This sample includes further DNA sequences coding for the same CDR3. The chain uses TRBV5-1 and TRBJ2-3, with a possible D match to TRBD2 (5 bases). V gave up 5 bases and J gave up 0 bases, with 10 bases separating them. Germline V gives CDR1 SGHRS, CDR2 YFSETQ. This CDR3 comprises 14 residues. CDR3 residues: CASRTKSSTDTQYF. The CDR3 region has the DNA TGCGCCAGCAGGACTAAGTCTAGCACAGATACGCAGTATTTT.